These 16 T cell receptor beta chains were sequenced from one sample in a study of vaccination effects on CD4 cells after COVID-19. Sequencing used immunoSEQ multiplex PCR; TCRdb keeps in-frame clones, though not all of them. This sample has approximately 54,000 clones, with around 75% found just once. Antigen-specific CD4+ T cells were expanded with viral peptide pools in the ViraFEST assay before sequencing. Scientists isolated CD4+ T cells after a roughly 9-day culture period ended. For these TCRs, the target antigens are not known. The input for sequencing was CD4+ T cells from PBMCs cultured with HCoV-229E spike peptides, taken before COVID-19 vaccination. These receptors were taken from a human donor who received a COVID-19 vaccine.

There are a few counts of this clone. The rearrangement links TRBV7-3 to TRBJ1-6; D unclear. V was pared by 1 base and J by 8 bases, with 6 bases between. The CDR3 is 13 residues long. Germline CDR1 and CDR2: SGHTA and FQGTGA. In nucleotides, the CDR3 is TGTGCCAGCAGCTTAAAGGGCGATTCACCCCTCCACTTT. As protein: CASSLKGDSPLHF. Full variable domain (rest looked up from reference TRBV7-3 and TRBJ1-6): GAGVSQTPSNKVTEKGKYVELRCDPISGHTALYWYRQSLGQGPEFLIYFQGTGAADDSGLPNDRFFAVRPEGSVSTLKIQRTERGDSAVYLCASSLKGDSPLHFGNGTRLTVT.

The gene calls are TRBV15 and TRBJ1-4, with D unresolved. Germline V CDR1 and CDR2: LNHNV, YYDKDF (reference sequence). Trimming cost V 1 base and J 6 bases, with 15 bases left between them. This CDR3 has 16 residues. CDR3 residues: CATSRVQTSVDEKLFF. CDR3 sequence (DNA): TGTGCCACCAGCAGAGTTCAGACAAGTGTGGATGAAAAACTGTTTTTT. The variable domain in full, completed from reference TRBV15 and TRBJ1-4, reads DAMVIQNPRYQVTQFGKPVTLSCSQTLNHNVMYWYQQKSSQAPKLLFHYYDKDFNNEADTPDNFQSRRPNTSFCFLDIRSPGLGDTAMYLCATSRVQTSVDEKLFFGSGTQLSVL.

Only a few counts were recorded for this clone. The V and J genes are TRBV10-1 and TRBJ2-1; 7 bases align to TRBD1. The CDR3 covers 12 residues. Trimming cost V 6 bases and J 7 bases; bases outside gene matches: 3. Germline V gene data show CDR1 as WNHNN and CDR2 as SYGVQD (reference sequence). The CDR3 coding sequence is TGCGCCAGCAGGGCAGGGGGAAATGAGCAGTTCTTC. Protein product: CASRAGGNEQFF.

The J gene is TRBJ1-1, the V gene TRBV7-9; D might be TRBD1 (5 bases). Germline lookup yields CDR1 SEHNR and CDR2 FQNEAQ (reference sequence). The CDR3 length is 15 residues. Trimming pared 1 base from V and 0 bases from J, leaving 9 bases between. The CDR3 DNA sequence: TGTGCCAGCAGCTTAGAGGGGTTACTGAACACTGAAGCTTTCTTT. Its translation: CASSLEGLLNTEAFF.

J is TRBJ2-2 and V is TRBV9; the match to TRBD2 covers 12 bases. Germline CDR1 is SGDLS and CDR2 is YYNGEE. V trimming: 3 bases; J trimming: 3 bases; junction bases outside the gene matches: 6. The CDR3 runs to 17 residues. The CDR3 region has the DNA TGTGCCAGCAGCGAGGGGACTAGCGGGTTACACACCGGGGAGCTGTTTTTT. It yields the protein CASSEGTSGLHTGELFF.

This chain links TRBV2 with TRBJ2-1, with unresolved D. This CDR3 has 11 amino acids. Germline CDR1 reads SNHLY; CDR2 reads FYNNEI. The V end was cut by 6 bases, the J end by 4 bases, with 4 bases between. CDR3 loop: CASRGYNEQFF. The CDR3 nucleotides are TGTGCCAGCAGGGGGTACAATGAGCAGTTCTTC.

The CDR3 DNA sequence: TGCGCCAGCAGCCCTCCGACGAACGGGGCGGGGAACGAGCAGTACGTC. Amino acids: CASSPPTNGAGNEQYV. V and J are TRBV4-3 and TRBJ2-7, with D possibly matching TRBD2 (6 bases). The CDR3 spans 16 residues. Germline V gene lookup returns CDR1 LGHNA and CDR2 YSLEER. Trimming removed 4 bases at V and 5 bases at J, with 21 bases between.

This chain joins TRBV5-1 and TRBJ2-1, with a tentative D call TRBD2 (5 bases). Looked up from germline, CDR1 is SGHRS and CDR2 is YFSETQ. This CDR3 comprises 15 residues. The germline V and J ends were trimmed by 4 bases and 0 bases, with 11 bases remaining between them. For the CDR3, the DNA is TGCGCCAGCAGCAGGACGGACTTCTCCTACAATGAGCAGTTCTTC. Residues: CASSRTDFSYNEQFF. Filled out from reference TRBV5-1 and TRBJ2-1, the complete variable domain reads KAGVTQTPRYLIKTRGQQVTLSCSPISGHRSVSWYQQTPGQGLQFLFEYFSETQRNKGNFPGRFSGRQFSNSRSEMNVSTLELGDSALYLCASSRTDFSYNEQFFGPGTRLTVL.

The genes are TRBV3-1 (or the pseudogene TRBV3-2) and TRBJ2-1; D not resolved. The CDR3 consists of 13 residues. Germline CDR1 and CDR2: LGHDT and YNNKEL (reference sequence). V lost 0 bases and J 8 bases, leaving 8 bases between the germline ends. The CDR3, as DNA: TGTGCCAGCAGCCAAGATCGCCTTCATGAGCAGTTCTTC. Protein: CASSQDRLHEQFF.

The chain is built from TRBV7-9 and TRBJ2-5; possibly TRBD1 or TRBD2 for D (6 bases each). V lost 5 bases, J lost 7 bases, and 26 bases lay in between. This CDR3 contains 17 residues. Germline CDR1 SEHNR, CDR2 FQNEAQ (reference sequence). The CDR3 DNA reads as TGTGCCAGCAGCCCCACGACGGGGGCCGTTCTTTTGGGGACCCAGTACTTC. Amino acids: CASSPTTGAVLLGTQYF.

The chain joins TRBV12-5 to TRBJ2-4, with TRBD1 identical over 9 bases. The CDR3 contains 16 residues. Per the germline V gene, CDR1 is LGHNT and CDR2 is FRNRAP. V shed 7 bases and J 4 bases; nucleotides not matched to a gene: 11. CDR3 protein: CASAPGTGLLKNIQYF. CDR3 sequence (DNA): TGTGCTAGTGCTCCAGGGACAGGGCTACTAAAAAACATTCAGTACTTC.

The J gene is TRBJ2-1, the V gene TRBV5-1; D is undetermined. The ends were cut back, 2 bases at V and 3 bases at J, with 0 bases in the middle. Germline V lookup: CDR1 SGHRS, CDR2 YFSETQ. The length of the CDR3 is 11 residues. CDR3 sequence reads: CASSFYNEQFF. In nucleotides, the CDR3 is TGCGCCAGCAGCTTCTACAATGAGCAGTTCTTC.

The V call is TRBV10-2, the J call TRBJ1-2, with 7 bases lining up with TRBD1. Germline V gene data show CDR1 as WSHSY and CDR2 as SAAADI. The CDR3 loop spans 13 amino acids. J lost 3 bases, V lost 7 bases, and 5 bases had no gene match. In DNA form, the CDR3 reads TGCGCCAGCAAGAAAGGACAGGACTATGGCTACACCTTC. This sequence encodes CASKKGQDYGYTF.

This clone was observed a few times. This chain connects TRBV9 to TRBJ1-6; TRBD1 matches 7 bases. The CDR3 covers 13 residues. J was trimmed by 14 bases and V by 4 bases; bases with no gene match: 9. The germline gives CDR1 SGDLS, CDR2 YYNGEE. CDR3 in DNA: TGTGCCAGCAGCACGACAGGGCTCTCAACCCTCCACTTT. Its translation: CASSTTGLSTLHF.

This chain connects TRBV19 to TRBJ2-5; no clear D. Germline values: CDR1 LNHDA, CDR2 SQIVND (reference sequence). This CDR3 comprises 12 residues. The ends were cut back, 9 bases at V and 2 bases at J, with 10 bases in the middle. The CDR3 sequence is CARSPAQETQYF. In DNA form, the CDR3 reads TGTGCCAGGTCCCCGGCGCAAGAGACCCAGTACTTC.

The genes are TRBV6-5 and TRBJ2-2; D may be TRBD1 (5 bases). Germline CDR1 reads MNHEY; CDR2 reads SVGAGI. CDR3 length equals 14 residues. Trimming shortened V by 3 bases and J by 4 bases, and 9 bases separated the two germline ends. This CDR3 reads CASSYIGATGELFF. Here the CDR3 DNA reads TGTGCCAGCAGTTATATTGGGGCCACCGGGGAGCTGTTTTTT.